Each of the 23 T cell receptor beta chains below was sequenced from the same sample in a study of technical replicates of blood from several donors. Some clones are missing from TCRdb's copy, which holds only in-frame ones; the method was immunoSEQ multiplex PCR. The sample shows about 72,000 clones, about 92% of them seen only once. Input material: T cells isolated from PBMCs. All receptors come from a human donor in good health.

The chain uses TRBV5-1 and TRBJ1-4; 9 bases line up with TRBD1. This CDR3 has 16 amino acids. CDR1 and CDR2 (germline): SGHRS, YFSETQ. V trimming: 0 bases; J trimming: 6 bases; junction bases outside the gene matches: 6. Here the CDR3 reads CASSLAPTGGYEKLFF. The CDR3 DNA reads TGCGCCAGCAGCTTGGCCCCCACAGGGGGCTATGAAAAACTGTTTTTT.

V and J are TRBV6-5 and TRBJ1-2; 7 bases fit TRBD1. Trimming took 7 bases from V and 8 from J; bases not matched to a gene: 13. The CDR3 covers 14 residues. From germline, CDR1 is MNHEY and CDR2 SVGAGI. The CDR3 coding sequence is TGTGCCAGCACAAAGGGGGCATCTCTGTTGGGCTACACCTTC. Protein: CASTKGASLLGYTF.

The gene calls are TRBV6-1 and TRBJ1-4; TRBD1 aligns across 8 bases. V shed 7 bases, J shed 5 bases, and the junction held 3 bases outside the gene matches. In germline, CDR1 is MNHNS, CDR2 SASEGT. This CDR3 is built from 13 residues. CDR3 DNA sequence: TGTGCCAGCATAACAGGGGGAAATGAAAAACTGTTTTTT. Amino acids: CASITGGNEKLFF.

This clone was counted a single time. The chain joins TRBV7-6 to TRBJ1-1, with 10 bases matching TRBD1. V was clipped by 4 bases and J by 6 bases; unmatched bases: 5. The CDR3 runs 14 residues. Per the germline V gene, CDR1 is SGHVS and CDR2 is FNYEAQ. Here the CDR3 DNA reads TGTGCCAGCAGCTCGCGACAGGGGGCATCTGAAGCTTTCTTT. Translated: CASSSRQGASEAFF.

The chain employs TRBV28 and TRBJ2-1; 12 positions match TRBD2. Germline CDR1 reads MDHEN; CDR2 reads SYDVKM. Trimming at V came to 3 bases and at J to 7 bases, leaving 4 bases not matched to a gene. The length of the CDR3 is 15 residues. CDR3 region: CASSFRLAGANEQFF. Here the CDR3 DNA reads TGTGCCAGCAGTTTTCGACTAGCGGGGGCAAATGAGCAGTTCTTC.

V and J are TRBV11-2 and TRBJ2-7; 11 bases match TRBD2. The CDR3 has 16 amino acids. The ends lost 4 bases at V and 0 bases at J; junction bases unmatched: 5. From germline, CDR1 is SGHAT and CDR2 FQNNGV. Here the CDR3 reads CASSWTSGPTSYEQYF. CDR3 DNA sequence: TGTGCCAGCAGCTGGACTAGCGGGCCCACCTCCTACGAGCAGTACTTC.

This clone was counted between two and nine times. This rearrangement joins TRBV4-3 to TRBJ1-1; D might be TRBD1 (6 bases). CDR3 length: 13 residues. CDR1 and CDR2 from the germline V gene are LGHNA and YSLEER. The V and J ends lost 2 bases and 8 bases respectively, with 12 bases between them. DNA of the CDR3: TGCGCCAGCAGCCAACTACAGGGTGGGGAAGCTTTCTTT. Its translation is CASSQLQGGEAFF.

The chain has TRBV2 and TRBJ2-3; 10 bases match TRBD1. The CDR3 sequence is 19 residues long. Germline V CDR1 and CDR2: SNHLY, FYNNEI. Germline trimming cut 6 bases from V and 3 bases from J; bases unmatched to any gene: 18. In DNA, the CDR3 is TGTGCCAGCAGCTCCCGGGACAGGGGAGGTTTTTCTCGTACAGATACGCAGTATTTT. Protein sequence: CASSSRDRGGFSRTDTQYF.

The chain carries TRBV28 and TRBJ2-7; 8 bases fit TRBD1. This CDR3 has 16 amino acids. The germline V gene encodes CDR1 MDHEN and CDR2 SYDVKM. V trimming: 5 bases; J trimming: 6 bases; junction bases outside the gene matches: 15. Here the CDR3 DNA reads TGTGCCAGCAGTGGGACCGGGACAGGCCCTCGTCTCGAGCAGTACTTC. Protein product: CASSGTGTGPRLEQYF.

The chain links TRBV6-6 to TRBJ2-7; 7 bases match TRBD1. The CDR3 has 11 residues. J lost 7 bases, V lost 4 bases, and 1 base had no gene match. Germline V CDR1 and CDR2: MNHNY, SVGAGI (reference sequence). The CDR3 nucleotides read TGTGCCAGCAGTTGGGGACAGGAGCAGTACTTC. Residues: CASSWGQEQYF.

The chain couples TRBV28 to TRBJ2-2; maybe TRBD2 (5 bases). This CDR3 region has 15 residues. Germline V gene lookup returns CDR1 MDHEN and CDR2 SYDVKM. V was pared by 6 bases and J by 4 bases, with 15 bases between. CDR3 amino acids: CASSPLAISTGELFF. Written as DNA, the CDR3 is TGTGCCAGCAGCCCCTTAGCGATTAGCACCGGGGAGCTGTTTTTT.

CDR3: CASRDLYNEQFF. As DNA, the CDR3 is TGTGCCAGCCGGGACTTATACAATGAGCAGTTCTTC. This chain joins TRBV6-5 and TRBJ2-1, with a possible D match to TRBD2 (6 bases). The CDR3 extends over 12 amino acids. Trimming removed 8 bases from V and 4 bases from J, with 9 bases in between. Germline V gene lookup returns CDR1 MNHEY and CDR2 SVGAGI.

The CDR3: CASSLGTPGNTIYF. Written as DNA, the CDR3 is TGCGCCAGCAGCTTGGGCACACCTGGAAACACCATATATTTT. The genes are TRBV5-1 and TRBJ1-3; D is unresolved. Trimming took off 0 bases at V and 2 bases at J, with 6 bases between the two ends. The CDR3 sequence is 14 residues long. Germline values: CDR1 SGHRS, CDR2 YFSETQ.

This rearrangement joins TRBV6-5 to TRBJ2-3, with D tentatively TRBD1 (5 bases). CDR3 length: 15 residues. Per germline, CDR1 MNHEY and CDR2 SVGAGI. Trimming left V 2 bases short and J 6 bases short, with 15 bases between. The CDR3 DNA is TGTGCCAGCAGTTACGAAAACCCAGGGTTGGATACGCAGTATTTT. It is translated as CASSYENPGLDTQYF.

The chain joins TRBV10-2 to TRBJ2-7; D is possibly TRBD1 (5 bases). Trimming stripped 4 bases from V and 5 bases from J, with 6 bases between. There are 11 residues in the CDR3. In germline, CDR1 is WSHSY, CDR2 SAAADI. In DNA, the CDR3 is TGCGCCAGCAGTGGGGGCAACGAGCAGTACTTC. As protein: CASSGGNEQYF.

The rearrangement uses TRBV7-8 and TRBJ2-7; TRBD1 agrees at 8 bases. Germline lookup yields CDR1 SGHVS and CDR2 FQNEAQ. The CDR3 has 17 residues. With 4 bases clipped from V and 2 bases from J, the junction kept 13 bases outside the gene matches. CDR3 DNA: TGTGCCAGCAGCTCCCCCTACCGGGACAGGCGGACCTACGAGCAGTACTTC. This encodes CASSSPYRDRRTYEQYF.

The V call is TRBV9, the J call TRBJ1-1; D remains unclear. The germline CDR1 and CDR2 sequences are SGDLS and YYNGEE. CDR3 length equals 13 residues. With 5 bases removed from V and 0 bases from J, the gap between germline ends came to 8 bases. The CDR3 DNA sequence: TGTGCCAGCAGTAGCGACATGAACACTGAAGCTTTCTTT. Its protein product is CASSSDMNTEAFF.

The chain employs TRBV4-3 and TRBJ1-5; no clear D gene. V gave up 0 bases and J gave up 7 bases, with 19 bases separating them. Germline V CDR1 and CDR2: LGHNA, YSLEER. The CDR3 length is 17 residues. The CDR3 sequence is CASSQDEGSRFTQPQHF. The CDR3 nucleotides read TGCGCCAGCAGCCAAGATGAGGGATCTAGGTTTACACAGCCCCAGCATTTT.

The chain combines TRBV4-2 with TRBJ1-2; TRBD1 aligns across 7 bases. V trimming: 6 bases; J trimming: 4 bases; junction bases outside the gene matches: 11. The germline CDR1 and CDR2 sequences are LGHNA and YNFKEQ. CDR3 length: 15 amino acids. The CDR3, as DNA: TGTGCCAGCAGTGAACAGGGGTCTTCCTTCTATGGCTACACCTTC. The encoded protein is CASSEQGSSFYGYTF.

The chain has TRBV7-2 and TRBJ2-2, with TRBD1 as a possible D gene (6 bases). Germline V lookup: CDR1 SGHTA, CDR2 FQGNSA. This CDR3 has 12 amino acids. The V and J ends lost 5 bases and 12 bases respectively, with 13 bases between them. The CDR3 is CASSVDRLKLFF. The CDR3 bases are TGTGCCAGCAGCGTAGACAGGCTGAAGCTGTTTTTT.

V gene TRBV10-1 combines with J gene TRBJ2-7; the D gene is possibly TRBD2 (5 bases). V gave up 1 base and J gave up 6 bases, with 10 bases separating them. CDR1 and CDR2 from the germline V gene are WNHNN and SYGVQD (reference sequence). This CDR3 has 13 residues. The CDR3 loop reads CASSEFHSGEQYF. The CDR3 nucleotides are TGCGCCAGCAGTGAGTTCCACAGCGGCGAGCAGTACTTC.

In DNA, the CDR3 is TGTGCCAGCAGTGAAAGCGGCAGGAAGCAGTACTTC. It is translated as CASSESGRKQYF. J is TRBJ2-7 and V is TRBV6-1; tentatively, D is TRBD2 (5 bases). The CDR3 is 12 residues long. The germline CDR1 and CDR2 sequences are MNHNS and SASEGT. V lost 2 bases to trimming and J lost 8 bases, with 10 bases between them.

This chain links TRBV7-9 with TRBJ2-7; no clear D. Trimming pared 5 bases from V and 0 bases from J, leaving 11 bases between. Germline V gives CDR1 SEHNR, CDR2 FQNEAQ (reference sequence). The CDR3 has 14 residues. The chain's CDR3 is CASSRSSISYEQYF. In DNA, the CDR3 is TGTGCCAGCAGCCGTTCTTCTATCTCCTACGAGCAGTACTTC. Filled out from reference TRBV7-9 and TRBJ2-7, the complete variable domain reads DTGVSQNPRHKITKRGQNVTFRCDPISEHNRLYWYRQTLGQGPEFLTYFQNEAQLEKSRLLSDRFSAERPKGSFSTLEIQRTEQGDSAMYLCASSRSSISYEQYFGPGTRLTVT.